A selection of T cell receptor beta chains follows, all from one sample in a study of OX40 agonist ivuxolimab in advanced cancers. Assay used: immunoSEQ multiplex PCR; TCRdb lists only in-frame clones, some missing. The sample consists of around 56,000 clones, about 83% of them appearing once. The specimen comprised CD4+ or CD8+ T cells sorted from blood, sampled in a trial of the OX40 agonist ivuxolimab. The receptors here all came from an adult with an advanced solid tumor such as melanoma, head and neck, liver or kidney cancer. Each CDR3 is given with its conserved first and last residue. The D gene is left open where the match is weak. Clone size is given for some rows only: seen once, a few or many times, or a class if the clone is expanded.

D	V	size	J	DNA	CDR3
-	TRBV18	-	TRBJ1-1	TGTGCCAGCTCACCACCAGGGGACACTGAAGCTTTCTTT	CASSPPGDTEAFF
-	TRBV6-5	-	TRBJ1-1	TGTGCCAGCATGCGGAGCTTGAACACTGAAGCTTTCTTT	CASMRSLNTEAFF
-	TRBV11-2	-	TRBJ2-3	TGTGCCAGCAGCCGCCACGGGGAAACAGATACGCAGTATTTT	CASSRHGETDTQYF
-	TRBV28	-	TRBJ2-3	TGTGCCAGCAGTCAGGACACCGTAGCAACAGATACGCAGTATTTT	CASSQDTVATDTQYF
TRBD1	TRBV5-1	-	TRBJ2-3	TGCGCCAGCAGCTTGGAGGCAACAGGGGGCACAGATACGCAGTATTTT	CASSLEATGGTDTQYF
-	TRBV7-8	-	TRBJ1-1	TGTGCCAGCAGCCAAAGGGGGGGGCAGTTGAACACTGAAGCTTTCTTT	CASSQRGGQLNTEAFF
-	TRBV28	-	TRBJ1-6	TGTGCCAGCAGTCCGACCGGAAATTCACCCCTCCACTTT	CASSPTGNSPLHF
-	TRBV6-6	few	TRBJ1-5	TGTGCCAGCAGTTCAGGCAATCAGCCCCAGCATTTT	CASSSGNQPQHF
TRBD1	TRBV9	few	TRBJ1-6	TGTGCCAGCAGCGCGGGCGGGACAGTTAATTCACCCCTCCACTTT	CASSAGGTVNSPLHF
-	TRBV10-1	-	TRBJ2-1	TGCGCCAGCAGTGACTGGTCGGGGGGCCGGCCAGGGGATGAGCAGTTCTTC	CASSDWSGGRPGDEQFF
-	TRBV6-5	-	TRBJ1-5	TGTGCCAGCAGTACGACAGAGAGCAATCAGCCCCAGCATTTT	CASSTTESNQPQHF
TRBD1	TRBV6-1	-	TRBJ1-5	TGTGCCAGCAACGTCGGACAGGGGGTTCAGCCCCAGCATTTT	CASNVGQGVQPQHF
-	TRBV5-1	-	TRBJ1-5	TGCGCCAGCCAAAGGGGTGGCAATCAGCCCCAGCATTTT	CASQRGGNQPQHF
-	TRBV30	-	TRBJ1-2	TGTGCCTGGACATTCTTAGGGCAAAACTATGGCTACACCTTC	CAWTFLGQNYGYTF
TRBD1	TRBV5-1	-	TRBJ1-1	TGCGCCAGCAGCTTCGGACAGGGTAGAAACACTGAAGCTTTCTTT	CASSFGQGRNTEAFF
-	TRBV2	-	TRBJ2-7	TGTGCCAGCAGTGAGTCAAGGACAGAGTACGAGCAGTACTTC	CASSESRTEYEQYF
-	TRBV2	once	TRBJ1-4	TGTGCCAGCACCCGGGTCTATGAAAAACTGTTTTTT	CASTRVYEKLFF
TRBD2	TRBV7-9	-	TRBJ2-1	TGTGCCAGCAGCTCAGTGGGGACTAGCGGGAACAATGAGCAGTTCTTC	CASSSVGTSGNNEQFF
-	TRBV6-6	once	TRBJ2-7	TGTGCCAGCAGTGTCGGCGGACCCTACGAGCAGTACTTC	CASSVGGPYEQYF
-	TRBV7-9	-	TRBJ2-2	TGTGCCAGCAGCTTGGACAACACCGGGGAGCTGTTTTTT	CASSLDNTGELFF
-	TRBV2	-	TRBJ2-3	TGTGCCAGCAGCTGGCAGGGAGAGACAGATACGCAGTATTTT	CASSWQGETDTQYF
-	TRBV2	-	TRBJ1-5	TGTGCCAGCAGGCCGGAGGGAACTAGCAATCAGCCCCAGCATTTT	CASRPEGTSNQPQHF
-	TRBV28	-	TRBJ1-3	TGTGCCAGCATCGGTCCGGGCACTGGAAACACCATATATTTT	CASIGPGTGNTIYF
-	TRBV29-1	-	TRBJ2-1	TGCAGCGTTGAGATACAGGGATACAATGAGCAGTTCTTC	CSVEIQGYNEQFF
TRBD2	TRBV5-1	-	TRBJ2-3	TGCGCCAGCAGCACACAAGCGGGGGTCACAGATACGCAGTATTTT	CASSTQAGVTDTQYF
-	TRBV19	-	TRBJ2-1	TGTGCCAGTAGGAGTACCTCCAATGAGCAGTTCTTC	CASRSTSNEQFF
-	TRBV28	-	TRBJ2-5	TGTGCCAGCAGTCGGCTTCGGCAGACCCAGTACTTC	CASSRLRQTQYF
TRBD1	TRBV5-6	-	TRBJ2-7	TGTGCCAGCATTGACAGGGGTGGGACCTACGAGCAGTACTTC	CASIDRGGTYEQYF
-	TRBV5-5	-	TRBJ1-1	TGTGCCAGCAGCTCGGAAACCGATCGGGCTTTCTTT	CASSSETDRAFF
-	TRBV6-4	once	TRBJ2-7	TGTGCCAGCAGTTCCCCTAGCGCCTACGAGCAGTACTTC	CASSSPSAYEQYF
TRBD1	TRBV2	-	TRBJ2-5	TGTGCCAGCAGGAGGACAGGGGGCGTAGAGACCCAGTACTTC	CASRRTGGVETQYF
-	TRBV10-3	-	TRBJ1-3	TGTGCCATCAGCCTCCGAGGGGTCAGCTCTGGAAACACCATATATTTT	CAISLRGVSSGNTIYF
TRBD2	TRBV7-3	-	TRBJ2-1	TGTGCCAGCAGCTTGGCCGGGACTAGCGGGGTCGATGAGCAGTTCTTC	CASSLAGTSGVDEQFF
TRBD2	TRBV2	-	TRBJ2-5	TGTGCCAGCAGTGAAAGCGGGAACCAAGAGACCCAGTACTTC	CASSESGNQETQYF
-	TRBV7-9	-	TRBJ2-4	TGTGCCAGCAGCCCCGGGACGGGACTAGCCAAAAACATTCAGTACTTC	CASSPGTGLAKNIQYF
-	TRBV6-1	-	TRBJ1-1	TGTGCCAGCAGTGACCATTCAAGGCCGGAAGCTTTCTTT	CASSDHSRPEAFF
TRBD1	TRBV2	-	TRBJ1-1	TGTGCCAGCACGGGACAGCACGGAACTGAAGCTTTCTTT	CASTGQHGTEAFF
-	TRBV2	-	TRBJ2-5	TGTGCCAGCACCCCCCCCCGGGGCGAGGGAGAGACCCAGTACTTC	CASTPPRGEGETQYF
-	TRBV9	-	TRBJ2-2	TGTGCCAGCAGCCCAAGGGGGACCGGGGAGCTGTTTTTT	CASSPRGTGELFF
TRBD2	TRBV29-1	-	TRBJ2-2	TGCAGCGTTAGCGGGACTAGCGGGGGAGAGCTGTTTTTT	CSVSGTSGGELFF
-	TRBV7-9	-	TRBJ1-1	TGTGCCAGCAGCTCCGGGAGAGGGAACACTGAAGCTTTCTTT	CASSSGRGNTEAFF
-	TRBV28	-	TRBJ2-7	TGTGCCAGCAGAAAAGGACTCCCCCCCTACGAGCAGTACTTC	CASRKGLPPYEQYF
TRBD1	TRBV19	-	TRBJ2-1	TGTGCCAGTAGTATGAATCAGGGGGTAGTGGGCTATGAGCAGTTCTTC	CASSMNQGVVGYEQFF
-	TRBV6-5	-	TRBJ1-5	TGTGCCAGCAGTTACCGGGGGAACAGCAATCAGCCTCAGCATTTT	CASSYRGNSNQPQHF
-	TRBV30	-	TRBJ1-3	TGTGCCTGGAGTCTAAGGGGTGGGGACACCATATATTTT	CAWSLRGGDTIYF
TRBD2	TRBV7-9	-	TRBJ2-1	TGTGCCAGCAGCGATGGACTAGCGGGTTCCGATGAGCAGTTCTTC	CASSDGLAGSDEQFF
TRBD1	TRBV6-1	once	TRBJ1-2	TGTGCCAGCAGTGGCGGACAGGGGGCGGCTGGCTACACCTTC	CASSGGQGAAGYTF
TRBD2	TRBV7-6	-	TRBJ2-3	TGTGCCAGCACCACGACTAGCGGACGGACAGATACGCAGTATTTT	CASTTTSGRTDTQYF
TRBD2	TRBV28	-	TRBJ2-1	TGTGCCAGCAGTTTTAGCAGCGGGAAATACAATGAGCAGTTCTTC	CASSFSSGKYNEQFF
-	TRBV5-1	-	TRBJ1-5	TGCGCCAGCAGCCCGGGACACCTGGGGGGGGATCAGCCCCAGCATTTT	CASSPGHLGGDQPQHF
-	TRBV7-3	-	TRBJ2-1	TGTGCCAGCACCCTCGGGACCGGTGGGCATGAGCAGTTCTTC	CASTLGTGGHEQFF
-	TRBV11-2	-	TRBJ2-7	TGTGCCAGCAGCCTCAGCGGCGGGACAGTCGAGCAGTACTTC	CASSLSGGTVEQYF
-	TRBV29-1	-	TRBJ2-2	TGCAGCGTTGATGGTGGCGGGGAGCTGTTTTTT	CSVDGGGELFF
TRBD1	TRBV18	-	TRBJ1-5	TGTGCCAGCTCACCAAACGGACAGGGGAATCAGCCCCAGCATTTT	CASSPNGQGNQPQHF
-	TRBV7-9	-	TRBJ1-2	TGTGCCAGCAGCTTAAGTATGGGAGGCTACACCTTC	CASSLSMGGYTF
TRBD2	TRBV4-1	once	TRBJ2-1	TGCGCCAGCAGCCAAGAAGGTAGCGGGAATTACAATGAGCAGTTCTTC	CASSQEGSGNYNEQFF
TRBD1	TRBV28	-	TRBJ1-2	TGTGCCAGCAGTTTGCCCCTGACAGGGTATGGCTACACCTTC	CASSLPLTGYGYTF
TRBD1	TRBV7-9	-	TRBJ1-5	TGTGCCAGCAGCTTAGAGGGGGCCCCTAATCAGCCCCAGCATTTT	CASSLEGAPNQPQHF
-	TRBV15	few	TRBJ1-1	TGTGCCACCAGCCCCCAGGGATGGTATGGGAACACTGAAGCTTTCTTT	CATSPQGWYGNTEAFF